These T cell receptor beta chains were read from a single sample in a study of T cell changes during pregnancy in multiple sclerosis. Produced via immunoSEQ multiplex PCR; TCRdb's table is partial and in-frame only. The repertoire includes 35,000 to 50,000 clones, just under 95% of them detected once, and more than 0.6% sits in the top ten. The sequencing used CD4+ T cells from peripheral blood mononuclear cells, collected in the first trimester of pregnancy. The receptors originated from a female donor with multiple sclerosis, enrolled in a pregnancy study. CDR3s include the opening cysteine and the closing phenylalanine or tryptophan. A D gene is named only where the DNA matches it firmly. Not all rows give a size; the values are once, few, many and, for expanded clones, a class.

size	D	J	V	CDR3	DNA
NA	NA	TRBJ1-3	TRBV7-9	CASSLAANTIYF	TGTGCCAGCAGCTTAGCGGCAAACACCATATATTTT
once	NA	TRBJ2-7	TRBV7-8	CASSLGNSGAGYEQYF	TGTGCCAGCAGCTTAGGGAACTCGGGAGCCGGGTACGAGCAGTACTTC
NA	TRBD2	TRBJ2-3	TRBV27	CASRGGTRYTDTQYF	TGTGCCAGCCGGGGAGGGACTCGGTACACAGATACGCAGTATTTT
NA	TRBD1	TRBJ2-4	TRBV19	CASSNPGQVNIQYF	TGTGCCAGTAGTAACCCGGGACAGGTAAACATTCAGTACTTC
NA	TRBD2	TRBJ2-1	TRBV13	CASSPREGRVNEQFF	TGTGCCAGCAGCCCGCGGGAGGGACGGGTCAATGAGCAGTTCTTC
NA	TRBD1	TRBJ1-3	TRBV10-3	CAISPRDREVNTIYF	TGTGCCATCAGTCCACGGGACAGGGAAGTGAACACCATATATTTT
NA	TRBD2	TRBJ2-7	TRBV5-1	CASRSGTSGRIYEQYF	TGCGCCAGCCGTTCTGGGACTAGCGGGAGGATCTACGAGCAGTACTTC
NA	NA	TRBJ2-5	TRBV9	CASSVGERRTQYF	TGTGCCAGCAGCGTAGGCGAGCGGCGAACCCAGTACTTC
NA	TRBD2	TRBJ2-3	TRBV19	CASSIGSGSLDTQYF	TGTGCCAGTAGTATAGGTAGCGGGAGTCTAGATACGCAGTATTTT
once	NA	TRBJ2-7	TRBV30	CAWNRDYEQYF	TGTGCCTGGAACAGGGACTACGAGCAGTACTTC
NA	TRBD2	TRBJ2-3	TRBV5-6	CASSLMASGGSTDTQYF	TGTGCCAGCAGCTTGATGGCTAGCGGAGGTAGCACAGATACGCAGTATTTT
NA	NA	TRBJ2-7	TRBV21-1	CASSKARGITSGRAYEQYF	TGTGCCAGCAGCAAAGCGCGGGGAATAACTAGCGGGAGGGCCTACGAGCAGTACTTC
NA	TRBD1	TRBJ2-2	TRBV29-1	CSVVVFGQANTGELFF	TGCAGCGTTGTTGTTTTTGGACAGGCGAACACCGGGGAGCTGTTTTTT
NA	NA	TRBJ2-7	TRBV6-5	CASSYFRGSSYEQYF	TGTGCCAGCAGTTACTTCCGGGGGAGCTCCTACGAGCAGTACTTC
once	NA	TRBJ1-1	TRBV6-5	CASREDGVAEAFF	TGTGCCAGCAGGGAAGATGGAGTGGCTGAAGCTTTCTTT
NA	NA	TRBJ2-5	TRBV30	CAWSVQGIPETQYF	TGTGCCTGGAGTGTACAGGGAATTCCAGAGACCCAGTACTTC
NA	NA	TRBJ2-7	TRBV9	CASSAGGVREQYF	TGTGCCAGCAGCGCAGGAGGAGTACGGGAGCAGTACTTC
NA	NA	TRBJ2-2	TRBV2	CASSEEGRSTGELFF	TGTGCCAGCAGTGAGGAGGGACGTAGCACCGGGGAGCTGTTTTTT
NA	TRBD2	TRBJ2-1	TRBV6-6	CASSYDLAADNEQFF	TGTGCCAGCAGTTACGACCTAGCGGCTGACAATGAGCAGTTCTTC
NA	NA	TRBJ2-5	TRBV4-3	CASSQEDDTSLYQETQYF	TGCGCCAGCAGCCAAGAAGACGACACTAGCCTGTACCAAGAGACCCAGTACTTC
NA	TRBD1	TRBJ1-2	TRBV28	CASSWHDSTRGRNGYTF	TGTGCCAGCAGTTGGCACGACAGTACCAGGGGGCGCAATGGCTACACCTTC
NA	NA	TRBJ1-5	TRBV2	CASQGGQTSNQPQHF	TGTGCCAGCCAAGGCGGACAGACGAGCAATCAGCCCCAGCATTTT
NA	TRBD2	TRBJ2-5	TRBV28	CASSGTRGEETQYF	TGTGCCAGCAGCGGGACTAGGGGCGAAGAGACCCAGTACTTC
NA	TRBD2	TRBJ2-2	TRBV27	CASRVAGWNTGELFF	TGTGCCAGCAGAGTAGCGGGGTGGAACACCGGGGAGCTGTTTTTT
NA	NA	TRBJ2-3	TRBV6-5	CASSYSRVGFTDTQYF	TGTGCCAGCAGTTACTCTCGGGTTGGGTTCACAGATACGCAGTATTTT
NA	NA	TRBJ2-7	TRBV7-6	CASSLLTGLGEQYF	TGTGCCAGCAGCTTACTCACAGGGTTAGGCGAGCAGTACTTC